The source of this T cell receptor (beta chain) is a study of early T cells in non-severe SARS-CoV-2 infection. Study at large: The input, bulk RNA from unsorted whole blood, was sequenced, and chains were unpaired. Overall study findings and caveats: Using VDJdb, the matching emphasized anti-spike CD8 responses while missing private and CD4 specificities.

The CDR3 runs 14 residues. With 0 bases removed from V and 2 bases from J, the gap between germline ends came to 7 bases. Germline CDR1 SGHRS, CDR2 YFSETQ. The library protocol tagged individual cDNA molecules with unique molecular identifiers. TCRdb re-called the 5' RACE reads through MiXCR, storing one row per CDR3 protein. Among about 83,000 distinct CDR3 sequences listed, more than 9% were seen once. A word on this clonotype: Its antigen is not identified.

The sequence was collected from an adult who was a healthcare worker with PCR-confirmed SARS-CoV-2 infection or an uninfected control (not recorded which). The sample taken for sequencing was whole blood. The V and J genes are TRBV5-1 and TRBJ2-3; D is unresolved. This CDR3 reads CASSLGAYTDTQYF. In DNA form, the CDR3 reads TGCGCCAGCAGCTTGGGAGCGTACACAGATACGCAGTATTTT.